This TCR beta chain originates from a study of T cells after yellow fever vaccination. TCRdb ran MiXCR on the 5' RACE reads and lists one entry per CDR3 protein. The table lists about 160,000 distinct CDR3 sequences, 6% to 7.5% of them singletons. This clonotype was observed many times. The clonotype comes from a man aged 18 to 30 who received the YFV17D yellow fever vaccine. This material consisted of CD4+ T cells sorted from PBMCs, taken around 5 days after the first yellow fever vaccination.

The CDR3 region is CASNHGNNQPQHF. The CDR3 DNA follows: TGTGCCAGCAATCACGGGAACAATCAGCCCCAGCATTTT. The chain links TRBV7-2 to TRBJ1-5; D is unresolved. V shed 7 bases and J shed 3 bases, with 10 bases lying between them. The V gene's germline CDR1 is SGHTA and CDR2 FQGNSA. This CDR3 comprises 13 residues.